These T cell receptor beta chains were read from a single sample in a study of T cells in Graves' hyperthyroidism and ophthalmopathy. TCRdb reprocessed the multiplex PCR reads with MiXCR, giving one entry per CDR3 protein. The sample includes fewer than 110,000 distinct CDR3 sequences, approximately 15% of them seen just once. Sequences were obtained from blood. These TCRs come from a woman between 45 and 65 years old with Graves' hyperthyroidism. Each CDR3 is given with its conserved first and last residue. A D gene is named only where the DNA matches it firmly. Where a row states a size, it is once, few, many or the class of an expanded clone; other rows omit it.

J	D	size	V	CDR3	DNA
TRBJ2-1	TRBD2	many	TRBV2	CASKASGSSNEQFF	TGTGCCAGCAAGGCGAGCGGGAGTTCGAATGAGCAGTTCTTC
TRBJ2-5	-	many	TRBV11-2	CASSSEVGSGYF	TGTGCCAGCAGCTCCGAGGTTGGGAGCGGGTACTTC
TRBJ1-1	-	once	TRBV28	CASSRHGNTEAFF	TGTGCCAGCAGTAGACACGGTAACACTGAAGCTTTCTTT
TRBJ2-1	-	many	TRBV28	CASPPTRQGGHNEQFF	TGTGCCAGCCCCCCCACCAGGCAGGGGGGGCACAATGAGCAGTTCTTC
TRBJ1-2	-	many	TRBV20-1	CSARPWGARGYTF	TGCAGTGCTAGGCCATGGGGGGCGCGGGGCTACACCTTC
TRBJ1-1	TRBD1	-	TRBV5-1	CASSDTGTGINEAFF	TGCGCCAGCAGCGATACCGGGACAGGGATAAATGAAGCTTTCTTT
TRBJ2-7	-	many	TRBV30	CAWSRRDVSYEQYF	TGTGCCTGGAGTAGACGGGACGTCTCCTACGAGCAGTACTTC
TRBJ1-5	TRBD1	-	TRBV28	CASSSHGTAFNQPRHF	TGTGCCAGCAGTTCCCATGGGACAGCGTTTAATCAGCCCCGGCATTTT
TRBJ2-1	TRBD2	many	TRBV7-9	CASSPSWGLAGEHEQFF	TGTGCCAGCAGCCCCTCGTGGGGACTAGCGGGAGAACATGAGCAGTTCTTC
TRBJ2-7	-	many	TRBV12-3/TRBV12-4	CASRKSAGTYEQYF	TGTGCCAGCCGTAAATCGGCGGGCACCTACGAGCAGTACTTC
TRBJ2-5	-	many	TRBV11-3	CASSLGKIPQKETQYF	TGTGCCAGCAGCTTAGGGAAAATCCCCCAGAAAGAGACCCAGTACTTC
TRBJ2-5	-	-	TRBV27	CASSGVGRGRETQYF	TGTGCCAGCAGTGGAGTGGGCAGGGGAAGGGAGACCCAGTACTTC
TRBJ1-5	-	many	TRBV6-1	CASDPTGGNQPQHF	TGTGCCAGCGACCCAACAGGAGGAAATCAGCCCCAGCATTTT
TRBJ1-2	-	many	TRBV28	CASSTRRGTNYGYTF	TGTGCCAGCAGTACCCGACGGGGAACTAACTATGGCTACACCTTC
TRBJ2-3	-	few	TRBV18	CASSLSGNTQYF	TGTGCCAGCTCACTTAGCGGTAATACGCAGTATTTT
TRBJ2-2	-	many	TRBV11-2	CASSLGLNTGELFF	TGTGCCAGCAGCTTGGGACTTAACACCGGGGAGCTGTTTTTT
TRBJ2-1	TRBD1	few	TRBV11-1	CASSPLGQGRQGGNEQFF	TGTGCCAGCAGCCCCCTGGGACAGGGTCGACAAGGGGGGAATGAGCAGTTCTTC
TRBJ2-5	-	many	TRBV6-1	CASHNTGSFYETQYF	TGTGCCAGCCACAACACAGGGTCTTTCTATGAGACCCAGTACTTC
TRBJ2-7	-	-	TRBV25-1	CASSDRGWAYEQYF	TGTGCCAGCAGTGATCGGGGGTGGGCCTACGAGCAGTACTTC
TRBJ1-2	TRBD1	many	TRBV2	CASSTGGGYGYTF	TGTGCCAGCAGTACAGGGGGAGGCTATGGCTACACCTTC
TRBJ1-2	-	many	TRBV28	CASSFVPPYGYTF	TGTGCCAGCAGTTTTGTACCACCCTATGGCTACACCTTC
TRBJ2-7	TRBD2	many	TRBV20-1	CSARVPSGSFEQYF	TGCAGTGCTAGAGTTCCTAGCGGGAGTTTTGAGCAGTACTTC
TRBJ2-1	TRBD2	many	TRBV30	CAWTRPAGGPPFNNEQFF	TGTGCCTGGACCCGCCCAGCGGGAGGGCCCCCTTTTAACAATGAGCAGTTCTTC